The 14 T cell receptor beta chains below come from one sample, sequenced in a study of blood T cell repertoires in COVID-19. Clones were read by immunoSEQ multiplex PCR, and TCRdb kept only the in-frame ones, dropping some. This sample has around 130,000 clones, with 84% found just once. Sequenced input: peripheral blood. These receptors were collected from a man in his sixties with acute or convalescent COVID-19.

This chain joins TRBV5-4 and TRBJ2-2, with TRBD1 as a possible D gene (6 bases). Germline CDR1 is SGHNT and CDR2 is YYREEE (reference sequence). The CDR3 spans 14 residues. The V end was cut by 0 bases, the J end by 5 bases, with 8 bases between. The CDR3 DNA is TGTGCCAGCAGCTTGGTGGGGACAACCGGGGAGCTGTTTTTT. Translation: CASSLVGTTGELFF. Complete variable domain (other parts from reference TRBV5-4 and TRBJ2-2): ETGVTQSPTHLIKTRGQQVTLRCSSQSGHNTVSWYQQALGQGPQFIFQYYREEENGRGNFPPRFSGLQFPNYSSELNVNALELDDSALYLCASSLVGTTGELFFGEGSRLTVL.

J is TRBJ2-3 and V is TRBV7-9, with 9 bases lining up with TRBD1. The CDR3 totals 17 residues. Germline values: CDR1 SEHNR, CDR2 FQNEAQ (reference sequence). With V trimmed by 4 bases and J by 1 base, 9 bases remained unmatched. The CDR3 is CASSSGQGVTGTDTQYF. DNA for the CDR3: TGTGCCAGCAGCTCGGGACAGGGCGTCACCGGCACAGATACGCAGTATTTT.

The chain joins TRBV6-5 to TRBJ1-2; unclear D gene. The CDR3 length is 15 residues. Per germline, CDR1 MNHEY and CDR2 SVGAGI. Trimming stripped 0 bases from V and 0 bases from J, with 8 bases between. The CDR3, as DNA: TGTGCCAGCAGTTACTCGTCTCCGGCTAACTATGGCTACACCTTC. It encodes CASSYSSPANYGYTF.

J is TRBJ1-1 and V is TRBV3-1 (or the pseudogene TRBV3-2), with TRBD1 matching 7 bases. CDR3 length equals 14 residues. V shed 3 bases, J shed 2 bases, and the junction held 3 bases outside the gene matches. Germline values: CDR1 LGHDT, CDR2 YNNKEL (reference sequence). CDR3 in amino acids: CASSQTGSNTEAFF. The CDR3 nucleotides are TGTGCCAGCAGCCAGACAGGGAGTAACACTGAAGCTTTCTTT.

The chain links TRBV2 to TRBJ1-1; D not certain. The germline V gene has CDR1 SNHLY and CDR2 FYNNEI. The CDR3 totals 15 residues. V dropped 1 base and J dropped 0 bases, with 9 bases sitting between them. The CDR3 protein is CASSEVGRVNTEAFF. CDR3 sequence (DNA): TGTGCCAGCAGTGAAGTTGGGAGAGTGAACACTGAAGCTTTCTTT.

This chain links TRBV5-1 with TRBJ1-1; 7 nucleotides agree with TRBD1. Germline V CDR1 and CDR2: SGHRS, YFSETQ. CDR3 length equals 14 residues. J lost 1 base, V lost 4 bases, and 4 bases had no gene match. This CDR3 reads CASSGQAANTEAFF. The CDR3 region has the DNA TGCGCCAGCAGCGGACAGGCCGCGAACACTGAAGCTTTCTTT.

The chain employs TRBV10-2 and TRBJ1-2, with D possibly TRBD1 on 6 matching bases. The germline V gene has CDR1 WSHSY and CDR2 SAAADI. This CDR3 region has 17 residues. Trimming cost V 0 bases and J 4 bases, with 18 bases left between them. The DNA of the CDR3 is TGCGCCAGCAGTGAGTCCGGAGTCAGGGGAATGGGCTATGGCTACACCTTC. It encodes CASSESGVRGMGYGYTF.

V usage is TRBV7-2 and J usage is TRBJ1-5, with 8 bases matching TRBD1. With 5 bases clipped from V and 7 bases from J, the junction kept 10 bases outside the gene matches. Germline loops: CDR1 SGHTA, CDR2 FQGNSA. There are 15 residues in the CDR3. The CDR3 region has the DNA TGTGCCAGCAGCCCCGGACAGGGATATTTACAGCCCCAGCATTTT. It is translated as CASSPGQGYLQPQHF.

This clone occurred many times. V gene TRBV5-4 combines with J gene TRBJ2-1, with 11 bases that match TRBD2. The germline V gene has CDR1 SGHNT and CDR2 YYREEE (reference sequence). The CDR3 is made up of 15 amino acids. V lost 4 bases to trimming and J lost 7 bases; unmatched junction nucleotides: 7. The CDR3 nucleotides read TGTGCCAGCAGCGCCGGGACTAGCGGAGAAAATGAGCAGTTCTTC. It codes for CASSAGTSGENEQFF. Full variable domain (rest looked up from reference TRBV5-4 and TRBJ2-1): ETGVTQSPTHLIKTRGQQVTLRCSSQSGHNTVSWYQQALGQGPQFIFQYYREEENGRGNFPPRFSGLQFPNYSSELNVNALELDDSALYLCASSAGTSGENEQFFGPGTRLTVL.

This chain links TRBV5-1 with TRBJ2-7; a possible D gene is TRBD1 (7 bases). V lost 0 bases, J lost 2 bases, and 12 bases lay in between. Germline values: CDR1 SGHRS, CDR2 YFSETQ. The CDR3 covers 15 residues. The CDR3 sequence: CASSLAGGGPYEQYF. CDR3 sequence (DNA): TGCGCCAGCAGCTTGGCCGGAGGGGGCCCCTACGAGCAGTACTTC.

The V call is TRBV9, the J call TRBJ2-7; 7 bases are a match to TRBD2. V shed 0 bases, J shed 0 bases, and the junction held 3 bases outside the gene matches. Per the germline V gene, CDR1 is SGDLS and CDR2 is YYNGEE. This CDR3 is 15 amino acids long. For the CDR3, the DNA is TGTGCCAGCAGCGTAGACGGGGGGAGCTCCTACGAGCAGTACTTC. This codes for CASSVDGGSSYEQYF.

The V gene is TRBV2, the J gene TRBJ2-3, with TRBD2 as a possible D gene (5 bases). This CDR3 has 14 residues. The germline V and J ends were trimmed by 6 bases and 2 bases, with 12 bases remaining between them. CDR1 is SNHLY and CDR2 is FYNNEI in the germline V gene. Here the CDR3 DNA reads TGTGCCAGCAGCGATAGCGCCACCACAGATACGCAGTATTTT. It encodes CASSDSATTDTQYF.

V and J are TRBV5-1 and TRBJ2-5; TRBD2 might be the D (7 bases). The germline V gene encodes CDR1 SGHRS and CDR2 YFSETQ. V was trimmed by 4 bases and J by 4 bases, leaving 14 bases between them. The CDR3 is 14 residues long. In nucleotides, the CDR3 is TGCGCCAGCAGCCCGGACGGGGGGCCAGAGACCCAGTACTTC. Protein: CASSPDGGPETQYF.

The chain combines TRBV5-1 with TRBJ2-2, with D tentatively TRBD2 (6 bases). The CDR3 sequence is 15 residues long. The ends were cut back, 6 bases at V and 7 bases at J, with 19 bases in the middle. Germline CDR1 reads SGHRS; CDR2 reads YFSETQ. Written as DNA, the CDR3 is TGCGCCAGCATATCACCGGGACTTTTTGGCGGGGAGCTGTTTTTT. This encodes CASISPGLFGGELFF.